A single sample is the source of the 26 T cell receptor beta chains below, sequenced in a study of T cells in Graves' hyperthyroidism and ophthalmopathy. The investigators amplified TCR beta CDR3 regions from RNA transcripts. RT-PCR in the first round (using the HTBI primer set) targeted the TCR CDR3. TCRdb redid the calling of the multiplex PCR reads with MiXCR, one entry per CDR3 protein. Of around 620,000 distinct CDR3 sequences listed, roughly 16% are singletons. Sequenced input: blood. The receptors shown here come from a woman in her 30s with Graves' hyperthyroidism.

The sample holds many counts of this clonotype. The chain carries TRBV7-3 and TRBJ1-1, with TRBD1 identical over 8 bases. The CDR3 runs to 14 residues. Germline V gene sequence: CDR1 SGHTA, CDR2 FQGTGA. V was clipped by 5 bases and J by 3 bases; unmatched bases: 5. CDR3 sequence: CASSGTGHHTEAFF. The CDR3, as DNA: TGTGCCAGCAGCGGGACAGGTCATCACACTGAAGCTTTCTTT.

The rearrangement links TRBV6-2 or TRBV6-3 to TRBJ1-5, with 9 bases lining up with TRBD1. In germline, CDR1 is MNHEY, CDR2 SVGEGT. The CDR3 extends over 15 amino acids. Trimming at V came to 5 bases and at J to 1 base, leaving 3 bases not matched to a gene. CDR3 loop: CASSRTGVSNQPQHF. The CDR3 DNA sequence: TGTGCCAGCAGTAGGACAGGGGTAAGCAATCAGCCCCAGCATTTT.

This clonotype was detected many times. The rearrangement joins TRBV2 to TRBJ1-5; 7 bases line up with TRBD1. The CDR3 runs to 14 residues. Losses at the gene ends were 11 bases for V and 0 bases for J; bases not matched to a gene: 7. The germline gives CDR1 SNHLY, CDR2 FYNNEI. The CDR3 loop is CAGKGGDSNQPQHF. The CDR3, as DNA: TGTGCCGGGAAAGGGGGCGATAGCAATCAGCCCCAGCATTTT. Complete variable domain (other parts from reference TRBV2 and TRBJ1-5): EPEVTQTPSHQVTQMGQEVILRCVPISNHLYFYWYRQILGQKVEFLVSFYNNEISEKSEIFDDQFSVERPDGSNFTLKIRSTKLEDSAMYFCAGKGGDSNQPQHFGDGTRLSIL.

Worth noting for this clonotype: This may stem from a read error, because a much larger clone lies one nucleotide away. The chain employs TRBV12-3 or TRBV12-4 and TRBJ2-5; no clear D. The CDR3 sequence is 13 residues long. V was trimmed by 8 bases and J by 10 bases, leaving 20 bases between them. CDR3 sequence (DNA): TGTGCCAGCGGGCCCACCTCCAGCCGTGACCAGTACTTC. This codes for CASGPTSSRDQYF.

This clonotype was seen many times. V usage is TRBV2 and J usage is TRBJ2-1; unclear D gene. Germline CDR1 and CDR2: SNHLY and FYNNEI. The CDR3 is made up of 15 amino acids. Trimming left V 4 bases short and J 2 bases short, with 12 bases between. The CDR3 here is CASSAAQPTYNEQFF. The CDR3 DNA sequence: TGTGCCAGCAGTGCGGCCCAGCCTACCTACAATGAGCAGTTCTTC.

This clonotype was counted ten times or more. The gene calls are TRBV20-1 and TRBJ2-7; 8 bases match TRBD2. Germline V gene sequence: CDR1 DFQATT, CDR2 SNEGSKA (reference sequence). This CDR3 is 15 amino acids long. Trimming took 6 bases from V and 4 from J; bases not matched to a gene: 14. CDR3 residues: CSATWPGGKTYEQYF. The CDR3 region has the DNA TGCAGTGCCACCTGGCCGGGGGGGAAAACTTACGAGCAGTACTTC.

This clonotype was counted many times. V is TRBV15 and J is TRBJ2-7; D not resolved. Trimming stripped 0 bases from V and 3 bases from J, with 6 bases between. The CDR3 runs 13 residues. The V gene's germline CDR1 is LNHNV and CDR2 YYDKDF (reference sequence). CDR3 residues: CATSRDPYYEQYF. The CDR3 DNA reads TGTGCCACCAGCAGAGATCCCTACTACGAGCAGTACTTC. Together with reference TRBV15 and TRBJ2-7, the CDR3 gives the full variable domain: DAMVIQNPRYQVTQFGKPVTLSCSQTLNHNVMYWYQQKSSQAPKLLFHYYDKDFNNEADTPDNFQSRRPNTSFCFLDIRSPGLGDTAMYLCATSRDPYYEQYFGPGTRLTVT.

This chain uses TRBV6-1 with TRBJ2-7; perhaps TRBD2 as D (6 bases). The germline V gene encodes CDR1 MNHNS and CDR2 SASEGT. The CDR3 is 14 residues long. Trimming shortened V by 7 bases and J by 2 bases, and 15 bases separated the two germline ends. The CDR3 loop reads CASNKVGGTYEQYF. The CDR3 nucleotides are TGTGCCAGCAACAAAGTTGGGGGGACCTACGAGCAGTACTTC.

This clonotype came up many times. The rearrangement joins TRBV7-2 to TRBJ2-5; the D is unclear. Trimming took 6 bases from V and 0 from J, leaving 8 bases between them. CDR1 and CDR2 (germline): SGHTA, FQGNSA. The CDR3 has 13 residues. CDR3 residues: CASRRWDQETQYF. In nucleotides, the CDR3 is TGTGCCAGCAGGAGGTGGGACCAAGAGACCCAGTACTTC. The full variable domain, completed using reference TRBV7-2 and TRBJ2-5, is GAGVSQSPSNKVTEKGKDVELRCDPISGHTALYWYRQSLGQGLEFLIYFQGNSAPDKSGLPSDRFSAERTGGSVSTLTIQRTQQEDSAVYLCASRRWDQETQYFGPGTRLLVL.

The chain recombines TRBV7-9 with TRBJ2-1; 7 bases fit TRBD1. This CDR3 region has 15 residues. Germline CDR1 and CDR2: SEHNR and FQNEAQ (reference sequence). Trimming cost V 5 bases and J 8 bases; bases outside gene matches: 12. CDR3: CASSETGTESDEQFF. CDR3 sequence (DNA): TGTGCCAGCAGCGAGACCGGGACAGAAAGCGATGAGCAGTTCTTC.

The rearrangement uses TRBV28 and TRBJ2-3, with D uncertain. V was shortened by 6 bases and J by 7 bases, with 11 bases between the two germline ends. The CDR3 is 12 amino acids. Germline lookup yields CDR1 MDHEN and CDR2 SYDVKM. CDR3 DNA: TGTGCCAGCAGAGGCAGTCCGCATACGCAGTATTTT. This sequence encodes CASRGSPHTQYF.

This clonotype was seen at least ten times. J is TRBJ2-3 and V is TRBV28; 11 positions agree with TRBD2. The V gene's germline CDR1 is MDHEN and CDR2 SYDVKM. V shed 8 bases, J shed 3 bases, and the junction held 10 bases outside the gene matches. This CDR3 has 16 amino acids. CDR3 nucleotides: TGTGCCAGCTTGGCGCCAACTAGCGGGAGTACAGATACGCAGTATTTT. Translation gives CASLAPTSGSTDTQYF.

About this clonotype: This clone may be a read error of a much larger clone one base away. Here the CDR3 DNA reads TGTGCCAGCAGCACCTTGGATGAGCAGTTCTTC. Amino acids: CASSTLDEQFF. This chain uses TRBV11-3 with TRBJ2-1, with D uncertain. Deletions cut 5 bases from V and 8 bases from J, with 7 bases between. The CDR3 is made up of 11 amino acids. Germline V gene lookup returns CDR1 SGHNT and CDR2 YENEEA.

The chain couples TRBV29-1 to TRBJ1-1; no firm D call. The ends were cut back, 4 bases at V and 1 base at J, with 10 bases in the middle. This CDR3 is built from 13 residues. CDR1 and CDR2 (germline): SQVTM, ANQGSEA. CDR3: CSVADRGNTEAFF. In DNA form, the CDR3 reads TGCAGCGTTGCAGACCGGGGGAACACTGAAGCTTTCTTT.

This clonotype showed up many times. V and J are TRBV6-1 and TRBJ1-6, with 9 positions matching TRBD1. CDR3 size: 16 residues. Germline CDR1 MNHNS, CDR2 SASEGT. V lost 5 bases to trimming and J lost 5 bases; unmatched junction nucleotides: 7. Written as DNA, the CDR3 is TGTGCCAGCAGTCAATGGACAGGGGCGAATAATTCACCCCTCCACTTT. The encoded protein is CASSQWTGANNSPLHF.

This clonotype was seen ten or more times. The CDR3 protein is CASSLTGTYEQYF. The CDR3 bases are TGTGCCAGCTCACTTACCGGGACCTACGAGCAGTACTTC. The chain uses TRBV11-2 and TRBJ2-7; D perhaps matches TRBD2 (5 bases). V lost 8 bases and J 2 bases, leaving 13 bases between the germline ends. Germline V gene data show CDR1 as SGHAT and CDR2 as FQNNGV. The CDR3 runs 13 residues. The variable domain in full, with the rest retrieved from reference TRBV11-2 and TRBJ2-7, is EAGVAQSPRYKIIEKRQSVAFWCNPISGHATLYWYQQILGQGPKLLIQFQNNGVVDDSQLPKDRFSAERLKGVDSTLKIQPAKLEDSAVYLCASSLTGTYEQYFGPGTRLTVT.

In regard to this clonotype: With a much larger clone just one base away, this may be a read error. The chain employs TRBV6-9 and TRBJ2-7; D is undetermined. This CDR3 is built from 16 residues. Looked up from germline, CDR1 is MNHGY and CDR2 is SVAAGI. CDR3 bases: TGTGCCTGCAGTTACTCGAAGGACGAGCGTGACTACGAGCAGTACTTC. The encoded protein is CACSYSKDERDYEQYF.

The V and J genes are TRBV24-1 and TRBJ2-3; a weak D match, TRBD2 (5 bases). Trimming removed 4 bases at V and 4 bases at J, with 8 bases between. Germline loops: CDR1 KGHDR, CDR2 SFDVKD. The CDR3 sequence is 13 residues long. CDR3 sequence: CATSDGEADTQYF. CDR3 nucleotides: TGTGCCACCAGTGACGGGGAAGCAGATACGCAGTATTTT.

This clonotype appeared many times. The chain is built from TRBV24-1 and TRBJ1-1; 8 bases fit TRBD1. V shed 9 bases and J 0 bases; nucleotides not matched to a gene: 2. This CDR3 has 13 amino acids. CDR1 is KGHDR and CDR2 is SFDVKD in the germline V gene. The CDR3 coding sequence is TGTGCCACCTCGACAGGGGTGAACACTGAAGCTTTCTTT. It encodes CATSTGVNTEAFF.

This clonotype was picked up many times. The chain has TRBV6-4 and TRBJ2-2, with D perhaps matching TRBD1 (6 bases). Germline lookup yields CDR1 MRHNA and CDR2 SNTAGT. V dropped 0 bases and J dropped 1 base, with 6 bases sitting between them. The CDR3 sequence is 15 residues long. Written as DNA, the CDR3 is TGTGCCAGCAGTGACTCGGGACAGAACACCGGGGAGCTGTTTTTT. This translates into CASSDSGQNTGELFF.

This clonotype was seen a handful of times. The gene calls are TRBV4-1 and TRBJ2-7, with TRBD2 as a possible D gene (6 bases). V gave up 0 bases and J gave up 2 bases, with 11 bases separating them. There are 15 residues in the CDR3. Germline values: CDR1 MGHRA, CDR2 YSYEKL. CDR3 coding DNA: TGCGCCAGCAGCCAAGACGCTGGGGAGGCCTACGAGCAGTACTTC. This sequence encodes CASSQDAGEAYEQYF.

The genes are TRBV2 and TRBJ2-1, with D unresolved. The DNA end is more similar to TRBJ2-7, so the J call may be wrong. CDR1 SNHLY and CDR2 FYNNEI come from the germline V gene. This CDR3 spans 14 amino acids. The DNA of the CDR3 is TGTGCCAGCAAGGGTAGAGGAGCATACAATGAGCAGTACTTC. The encoded protein is CASKGRGAYNEQYF.

This clonotype was observed many times. The gene calls are TRBV11-2 and TRBJ2-3; 10 bases line up with TRBD2. Germline-derived CDR1 and CDR2 are SGHAT and FQNNGV. Losses at the gene ends were 5 bases for V and 6 bases for J; bases not matched to a gene: 8. This CDR3 is 15 amino acids long. This chain's CDR3 is CASSLEAGGMDTQYF. DNA for the CDR3: TGTGCCAGCAGCCTCGAAGCGGGAGGGATGGATACGCAGTATTTT.

This clonotype was observed many times. The rearrangement links TRBV3-1 to TRBJ1-1; 12 nucleotides line up with TRBD1. This CDR3 has 15 residues. Germline V CDR1 and CDR2: LGHDT, YNNKEL (reference sequence). The J segment lost 8 bases and the V segment lost 3 bases, leaving 7 bases of the junction unmatched. CDR3 sequence: CASSQGTGGYEEAFF. CDR3 nucleotide sequence: TGTGCCAGCAGCCAGGGGACAGGGGGCTATGAAGAAGCTTTCTTT.

This clonotype was counted many times. This rearrangement joins TRBV27 to TRBJ2-2; maybe TRBD1 (6 bases). The CDR3 runs to 14 residues. The V gene's germline CDR1 is MNHEY and CDR2 SMNVEV (reference sequence). Trimming stripped 3 bases from V and 6 bases from J, with 11 bases between. CDR3 loop: CASSLGGQSGELFF. In nucleotides, the CDR3 is TGTGCCAGCAGTTTGGGTGGACAGTCCGGGGAGCTGTTTTTT.

The chain carries TRBV28 and TRBJ1-1; D perhaps matches TRBD1 (5 bases). The V gene lost 6 bases and the J gene lost 1 base, with 12 bases spanning the gap. The length of the CDR3 is 14 residues. Germline V gene lookup returns CDR1 MDHEN and CDR2 SYDVKM. The CDR3 protein is CASRRPGPNTEAFF. CDR3 coding DNA: TGTGCCAGCAGACGACCGGGACCGAACACTGAAGCTTTCTTT.